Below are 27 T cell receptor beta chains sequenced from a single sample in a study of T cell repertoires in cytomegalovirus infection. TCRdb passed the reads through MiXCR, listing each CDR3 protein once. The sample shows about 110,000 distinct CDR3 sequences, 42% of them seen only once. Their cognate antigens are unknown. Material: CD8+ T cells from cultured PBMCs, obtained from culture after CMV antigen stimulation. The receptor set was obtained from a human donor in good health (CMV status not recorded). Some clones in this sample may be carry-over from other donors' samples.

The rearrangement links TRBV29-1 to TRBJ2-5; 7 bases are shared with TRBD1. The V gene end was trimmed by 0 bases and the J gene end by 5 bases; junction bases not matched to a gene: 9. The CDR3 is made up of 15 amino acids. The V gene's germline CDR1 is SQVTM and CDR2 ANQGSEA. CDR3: CSVEDEAQGWETQYF. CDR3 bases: TGCAGCGTTGAAGATGAAGCACAGGGGTGGGAGACCCAGTACTTC.

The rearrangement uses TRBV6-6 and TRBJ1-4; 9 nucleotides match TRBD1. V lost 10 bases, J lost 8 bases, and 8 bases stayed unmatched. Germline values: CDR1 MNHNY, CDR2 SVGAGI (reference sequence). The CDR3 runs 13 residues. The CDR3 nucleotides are TGTGCCACCAAGCCGGGACAGGGAGAAAAACTGTTTTTT. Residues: CATKPGQGEKLFF.

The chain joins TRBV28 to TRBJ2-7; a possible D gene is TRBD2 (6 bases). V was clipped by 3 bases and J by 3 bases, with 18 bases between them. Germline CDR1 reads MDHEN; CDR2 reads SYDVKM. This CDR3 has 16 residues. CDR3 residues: CASSFSPGQGLYEQYF. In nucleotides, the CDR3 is TGTGCCAGCAGTTTTTCTCCAGGCCAGGGACTCTACGAGCAGTACTTC.

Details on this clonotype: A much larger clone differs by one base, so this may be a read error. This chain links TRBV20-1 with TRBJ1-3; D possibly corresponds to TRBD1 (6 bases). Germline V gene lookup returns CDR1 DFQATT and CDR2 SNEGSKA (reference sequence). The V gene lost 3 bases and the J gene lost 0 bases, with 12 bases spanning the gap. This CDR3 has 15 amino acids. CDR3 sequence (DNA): TGCAGTGCTAGCGACAGGAGGTCCTCTGGAAACACCATATATTTT. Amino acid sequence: CSASDRRSSGNTIYF.

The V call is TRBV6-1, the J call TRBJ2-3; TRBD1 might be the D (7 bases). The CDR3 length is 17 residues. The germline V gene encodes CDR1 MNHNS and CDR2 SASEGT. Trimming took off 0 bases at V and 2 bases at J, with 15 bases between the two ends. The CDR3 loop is CASSEAPQGGLTDTQYF. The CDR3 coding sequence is TGTGCCAGCAGTGAAGCGCCTCAGGGGGGCCTCACAGATACGCAGTATTTT.

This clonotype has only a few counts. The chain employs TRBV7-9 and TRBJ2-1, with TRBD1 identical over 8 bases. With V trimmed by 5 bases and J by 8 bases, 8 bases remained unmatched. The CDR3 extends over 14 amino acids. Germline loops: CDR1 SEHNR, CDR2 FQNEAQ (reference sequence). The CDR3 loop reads CASSANLRGHEQFF. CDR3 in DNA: TGTGCCAGCAGCGCGAACCTCAGGGGGCATGAGCAGTTCTTC.

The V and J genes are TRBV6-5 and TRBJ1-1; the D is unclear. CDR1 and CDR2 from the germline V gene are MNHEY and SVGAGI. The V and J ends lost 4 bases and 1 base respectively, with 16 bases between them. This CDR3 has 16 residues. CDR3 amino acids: CASSSNQHVPNTEAFF. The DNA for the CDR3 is TGTGCCAGCAGTTCCAACCAACATGTTCCGAACACTGAAGCTTTCTTT.

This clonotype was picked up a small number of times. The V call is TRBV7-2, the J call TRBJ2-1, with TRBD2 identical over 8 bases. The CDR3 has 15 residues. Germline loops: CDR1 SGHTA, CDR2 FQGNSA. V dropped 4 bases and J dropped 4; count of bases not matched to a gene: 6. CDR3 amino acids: CASSYLGLDYNEQFF. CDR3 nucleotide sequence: TGTGCCAGCAGCTACCTGGGACTAGATTACAATGAGCAGTTCTTC.

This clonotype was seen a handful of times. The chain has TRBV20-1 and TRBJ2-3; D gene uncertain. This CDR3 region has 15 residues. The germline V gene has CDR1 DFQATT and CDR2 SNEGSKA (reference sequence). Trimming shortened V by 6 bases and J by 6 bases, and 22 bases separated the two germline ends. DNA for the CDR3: TGCAGTGCCCCCCATGTGGGCGACCCCCAGGATACGCAGTATTTT. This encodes CSAPHVGDPQDTQYF.

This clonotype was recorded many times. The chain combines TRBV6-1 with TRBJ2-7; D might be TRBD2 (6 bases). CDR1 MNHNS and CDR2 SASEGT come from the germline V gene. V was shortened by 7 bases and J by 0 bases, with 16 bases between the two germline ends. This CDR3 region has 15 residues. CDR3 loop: CASTLPSGYSYEQYF. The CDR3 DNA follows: TGTGCCAGCACCCTCCCCAGCGGGTACTCCTACGAGCAGTACTTC.

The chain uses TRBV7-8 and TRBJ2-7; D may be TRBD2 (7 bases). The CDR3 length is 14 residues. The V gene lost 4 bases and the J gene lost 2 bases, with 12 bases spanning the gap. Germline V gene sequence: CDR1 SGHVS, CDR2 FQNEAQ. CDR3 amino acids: CASSWGGAAYEQYF. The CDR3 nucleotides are TGTGCCAGCAGCTGGGGGGGGGCAGCCTACGAGCAGTACTTC.

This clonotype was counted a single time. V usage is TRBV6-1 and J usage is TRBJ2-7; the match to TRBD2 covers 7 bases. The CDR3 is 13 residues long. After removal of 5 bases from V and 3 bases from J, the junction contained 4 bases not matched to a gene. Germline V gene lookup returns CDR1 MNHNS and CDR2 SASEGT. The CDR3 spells CASSSPGGYEQYF. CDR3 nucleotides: TGTGCCAGCAGTTCCCCGGGAGGCTACGAGCAGTACTTC.

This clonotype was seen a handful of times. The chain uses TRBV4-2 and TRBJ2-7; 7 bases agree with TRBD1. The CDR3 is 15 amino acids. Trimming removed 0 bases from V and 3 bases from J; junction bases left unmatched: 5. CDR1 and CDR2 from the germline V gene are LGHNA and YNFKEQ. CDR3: CASSQEGTADYEQYF. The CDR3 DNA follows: TGTGCCAGCAGCCAAGAAGGGACAGCAGACTACGAGCAGTACTTC.

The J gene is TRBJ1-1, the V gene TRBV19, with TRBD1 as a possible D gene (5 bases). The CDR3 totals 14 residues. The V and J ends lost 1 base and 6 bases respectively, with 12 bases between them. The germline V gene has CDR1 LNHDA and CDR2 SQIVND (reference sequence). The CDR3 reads CASSIGGRGAEAFF. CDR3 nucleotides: TGTGCCAGTAGTATAGGGGGCAGAGGAGCTGAAGCTTTCTTT.

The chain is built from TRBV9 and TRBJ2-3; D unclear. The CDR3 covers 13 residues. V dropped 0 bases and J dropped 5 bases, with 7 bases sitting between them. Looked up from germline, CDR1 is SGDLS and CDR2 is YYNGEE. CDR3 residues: CASSVGAVDTQYF. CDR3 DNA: TGTGCCAGCAGCGTAGGGGCGGTAGATACGCAGTATTTT.

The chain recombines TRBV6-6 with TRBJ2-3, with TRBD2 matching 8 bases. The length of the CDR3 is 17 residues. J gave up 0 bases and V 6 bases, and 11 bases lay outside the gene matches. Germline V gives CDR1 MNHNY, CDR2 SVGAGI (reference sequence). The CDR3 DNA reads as TGTGCCAGCAGCCTTTTGAGCGGGGGCCTTAGCACAGATACGCAGTATTTT. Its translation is CASSLLSGGLSTDTQYF.

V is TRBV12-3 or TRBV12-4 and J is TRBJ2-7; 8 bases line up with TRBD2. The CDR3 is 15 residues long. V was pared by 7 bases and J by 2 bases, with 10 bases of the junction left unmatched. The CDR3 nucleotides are TGTGCCAGCAATGGACCGGGAGGGGATCCCTACGAGCAGTACTTC. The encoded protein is CASNGPGGDPYEQYF.

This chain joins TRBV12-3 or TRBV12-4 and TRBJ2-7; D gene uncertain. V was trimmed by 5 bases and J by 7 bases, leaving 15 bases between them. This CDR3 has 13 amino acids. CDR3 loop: CASSPVVEREQYF. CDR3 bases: TGTGCCAGCAGTCCGGTGGTGGAGAGGGAGCAGTACTTC.

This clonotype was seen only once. The CDR3, as DNA: TGTGCCAGCAGTTCGACAGGGGTGGGCAATCAGCCCCAGCATTTT. As protein: CASSSTGVGNQPQHF. V and J are TRBV12-3 or TRBV12-4 and TRBJ1-5, with 8 bases aligning to TRBD1. V shed 4 bases, J shed 2 bases, and the junction held 4 bases outside the gene matches. CDR3 length: 15 residues.

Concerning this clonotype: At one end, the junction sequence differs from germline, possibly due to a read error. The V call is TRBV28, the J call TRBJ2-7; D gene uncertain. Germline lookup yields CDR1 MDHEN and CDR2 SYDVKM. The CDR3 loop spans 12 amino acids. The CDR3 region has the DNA TGTGCCAGCAGTTTGAGCCCAAACGAGCGGTACTTC. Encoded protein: CASSLSPNERYF. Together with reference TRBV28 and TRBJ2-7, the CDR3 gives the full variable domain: DVKVTQSSRYLVKRTGEKVFLECVQDMDHENMFWYRQDPGLGLRLIYFSYDVKMKEKGDIPEGYSVSREKKERFSLILESASTNQTSMYLCASSLSPNERYFGPGTRLTVT.

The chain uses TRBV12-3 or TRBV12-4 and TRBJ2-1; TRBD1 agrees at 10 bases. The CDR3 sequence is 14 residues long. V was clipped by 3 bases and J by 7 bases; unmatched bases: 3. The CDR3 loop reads CASSFRTGGNEQFF. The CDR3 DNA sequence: TGTGCCAGCAGTTTCAGGACAGGGGGTAATGAGCAGTTCTTC.

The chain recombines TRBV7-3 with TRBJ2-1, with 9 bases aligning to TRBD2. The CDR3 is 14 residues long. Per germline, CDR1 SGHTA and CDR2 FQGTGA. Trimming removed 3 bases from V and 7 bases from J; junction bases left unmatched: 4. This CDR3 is CASSFSGGRNEQFF. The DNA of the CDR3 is TGTGCCAGCAGCTTTAGCGGGGGAAGGAATGAGCAGTTCTTC.

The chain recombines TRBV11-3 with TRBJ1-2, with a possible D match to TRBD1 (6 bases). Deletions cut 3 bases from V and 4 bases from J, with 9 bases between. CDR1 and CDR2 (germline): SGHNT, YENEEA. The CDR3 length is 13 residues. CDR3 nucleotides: TGTGCCAGCAGCTTGCAGGGGACCTATGGCTACACCTTC. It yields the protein CASSLQGTYGYTF. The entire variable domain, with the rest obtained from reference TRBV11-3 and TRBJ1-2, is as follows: EAGVVQSPRYKIIEKKQPVAFWCNPISGHNTLYWYLQNLGQGPELLIRYENEEAVDDSQLPKDRFSAERLKGVDSTLKIQPAELGDSAVYLCASSLQGTYGYTFGSGTRLTVV.

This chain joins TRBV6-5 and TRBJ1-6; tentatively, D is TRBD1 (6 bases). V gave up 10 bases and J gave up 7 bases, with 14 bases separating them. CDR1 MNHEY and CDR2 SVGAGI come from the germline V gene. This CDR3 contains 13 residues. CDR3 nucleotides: TGTGCCACGGGGGCGGAAGAGAATTCACCCCTCCACTTT. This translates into CATGAEENSPLHF.

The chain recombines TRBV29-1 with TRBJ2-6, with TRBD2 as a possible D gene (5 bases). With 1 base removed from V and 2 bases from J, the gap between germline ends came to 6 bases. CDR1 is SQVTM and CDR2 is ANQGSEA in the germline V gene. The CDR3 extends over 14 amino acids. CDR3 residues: CSVEGEPGANVLTF. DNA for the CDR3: TGCAGCGTTGAAGGGGAGCCTGGGGCCAACGTCCTGACTTTC.

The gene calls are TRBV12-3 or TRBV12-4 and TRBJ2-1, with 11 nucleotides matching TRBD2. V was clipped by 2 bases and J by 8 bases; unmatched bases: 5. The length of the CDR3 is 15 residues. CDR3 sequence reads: CASSLLAGGPDEQFF. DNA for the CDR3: TGTGCCAGCAGTTTACTAGCGGGGGGCCCAGATGAGCAGTTCTTC.

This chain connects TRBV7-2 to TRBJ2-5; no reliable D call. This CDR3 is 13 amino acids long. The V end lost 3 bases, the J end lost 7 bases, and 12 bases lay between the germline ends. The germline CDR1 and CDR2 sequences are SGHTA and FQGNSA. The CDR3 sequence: CASSLRPLLTQYF. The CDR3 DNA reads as TGTGCCAGCAGCTTGAGGCCGCTGCTGACCCAGTACTTC.